This TCR beta chain was sequenced in a study of OX40 agonist ivuxolimab in advanced cancers. Turning to the study itself: Every 2 weeks, patients got intravenous ivuxolimab at one of six dose levels (0.01-10 mg/kg). Whole-study findings and limits: Doses of 0.1 to 3.0 mg/kg were accompanied by clonal expansion of CD4+ and CD8+ blood T cells by week 6. Part of the nonresponder group also had normalized T-cell clonal expansion that was low. CD8+ T cells showed, on average, more clonal expansion than CD4+ cells.

Germline V lookup: CDR1 MNHEY, CDR2 SVGAGI. Trimming took 3 bases from V and 4 from J; bases not matched to a gene: 7. The CDR3 has 15 residues. This clone was recorded only once. The antigen is unknown. Data came from immunoSEQ multiplex PCR; TCRdb stores just in-frame clones and leaves some out. Of some 80,000 clones in the sample, 89% were seen once. This sample comprised CD4+ or CD8+ T cells sorted from blood, obtained in a trial of the OX40 agonist ivuxolimab. V is TRBV6-5 and J is TRBJ1-1; 8 nucleotides agree with TRBD1. This receptor was identified in an adult with an advanced solid tumor such as melanoma, head and neck, liver or kidney cancer. The CDR3 sequence: CASSYLGQGSTEAFF. Written as DNA, the CDR3 is TGTGCCAGCAGTTATCTTGGACAGGGTAGCACTGAAGCTTTCTTT.